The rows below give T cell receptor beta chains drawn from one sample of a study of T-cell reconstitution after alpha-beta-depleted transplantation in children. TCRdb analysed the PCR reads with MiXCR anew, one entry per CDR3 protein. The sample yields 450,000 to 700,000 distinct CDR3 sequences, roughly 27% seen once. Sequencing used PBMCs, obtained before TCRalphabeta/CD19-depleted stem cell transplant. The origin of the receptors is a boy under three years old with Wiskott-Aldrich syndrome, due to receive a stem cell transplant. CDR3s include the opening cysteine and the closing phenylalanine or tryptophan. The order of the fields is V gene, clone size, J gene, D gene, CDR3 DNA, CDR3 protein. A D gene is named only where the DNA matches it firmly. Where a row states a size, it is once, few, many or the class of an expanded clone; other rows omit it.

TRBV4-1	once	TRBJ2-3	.	TGCGCCAGCAGCCAAGGACTGGAGTCATTCACAGATACGCAGTATTTT	CASSQGLESFTDTQYF
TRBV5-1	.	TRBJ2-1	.	TGCGCCAGCAGCTTGGGACAGGGTGGTAAGTTCCGGGAGTTGGATGAGCAGTTCTTC	CASSLGQGGKFRELDEQFF
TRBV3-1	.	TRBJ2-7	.	TGTGCCAGCAGCAAGGTGGGGTCCTACGAGCAGTACTTC	CASSKVGSYEQYF
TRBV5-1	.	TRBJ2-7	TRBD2	TGCGCCAGCAGCCCTGGGGGGGGAAAGGGGCTATACGAGCAGTACTTC	CASSPGGGKGLYEQYF
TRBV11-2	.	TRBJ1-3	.	TGTGCCAGCAGTCCGAAGCGATCTCGAAGGGCAGGAAACACCATATATTTT	CASSPKRSRRAGNTIYF
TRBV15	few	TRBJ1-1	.	TGTGCCACCAGCAGAGGTTGGAACACTGAAGCTTTCTTT	CATSRGWNTEAFF
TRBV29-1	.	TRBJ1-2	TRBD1	TGCAGCGTCTTACAGGGGGTGGATGGCTACACCTTC	CSVLQGVDGYTF
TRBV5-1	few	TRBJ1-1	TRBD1	TGCGCCAGCAGCTGGTATACCAACACAGGGGCCGGTTCTGAAGCTTTCTTT	CASSWYTNTGAGSEAFF
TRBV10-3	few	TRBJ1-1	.	TGTGCCATCAGCGGGGGCACTGAAGCTTTCTTT	CAISGGTEAFF
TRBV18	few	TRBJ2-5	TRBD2	TGTGCCAGCTCACCACCTTTTTCTAGCGGGGATCGAGAGACCCAGTACTTC	CASSPPFSSGDRETQYF
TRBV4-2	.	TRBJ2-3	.	TGTGCCAGCAGCCAAGATGGGAGCGTCCTATTCACAGATACGCAGTATTTT	CASSQDGSVLFTDTQYF
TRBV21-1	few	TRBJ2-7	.	TGTGCCAGCAGCAAAGCTAGGGGTAGGGGGACTTACTACGAGCAGTACTTC	CASSKARGRGTYYEQYF
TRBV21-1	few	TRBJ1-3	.	TGTGCCAGCAGCAAATATGGACGTGGTCATGGGAACACCATATATTTT	CASSKYGRGHGNTIYF
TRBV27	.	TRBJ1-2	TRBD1	TGTGCCAGCAGTCTGCGACAGGGTGGTCTCAGGGACTATGGCTACACCTTC	CASSLRQGGLRDYGYTF
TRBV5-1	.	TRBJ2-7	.	TGCGCCAGCAGCTCGACAGGGAGGCCCCACGAGCAGTACTTC	CASSSTGRPHEQYF
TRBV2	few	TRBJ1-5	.	TGTGCCAGCAATCAGGGCCGTCCTCAGCCCCAGCATTTT	CASNQGRPQPQHF
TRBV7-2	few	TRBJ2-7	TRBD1	TGTGCCAGCAGCTTAGCGCCGGACAGGGCGTACGAGCAGTACTTC	CASSLAPDRAYEQYF
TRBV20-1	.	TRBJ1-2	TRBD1	TGCAGTGCTGGGACAGGGGCCCTCTATGGCTACACCTTC	CSAGTGALYGYTF
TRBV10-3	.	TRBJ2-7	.	TGTGCCATCAGTGAGGTGGACACCTCCTACGAGCAGTACTTC	CAISEVDTSYEQYF
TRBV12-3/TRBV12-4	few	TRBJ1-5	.	TGTGCCAGCAGTCCCCCGGGAAATCAGCCCCAGCATTTT	CASSPPGNQPQHF
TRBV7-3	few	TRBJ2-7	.	TGTGCCAGCAGCCAAACTGGCGGGCTGACCTACGAGCAGTACTTC	CASSQTGGLTYEQYF
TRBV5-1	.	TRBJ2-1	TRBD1	TGCGCCAGCAGCATAAGACAGGGACCCTACAATGAGCAGTTCTTC	CASSIRQGPYNEQFF
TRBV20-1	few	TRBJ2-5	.	TGCAGTGCTATCCCTTGGGGAGAGACCCAGTACTTC	CSAIPWGETQYF
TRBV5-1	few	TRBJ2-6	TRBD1	TGCGCCAGCATGAAGGGGGCCCCATCTGGGGCCAACGTCCTGACTTTC	CASMKGAPSGANVLTF
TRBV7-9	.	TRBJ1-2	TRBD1	TGTGCCAGCAGCGAAGGGGACAGTCGCTACACCTTC	CASSEGDSRYTF
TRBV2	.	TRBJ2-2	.	TGTGCCAGCAGGGAATTAGCGGCCGGGGAGCTGTTTTTT	CASRELAAGELFF
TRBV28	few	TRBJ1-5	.	TGTGCCAGCAGTTTTTTGGCGGGCGGCAATCAGCCCCAGCATTTT	CASSFLAGGNQPQHF
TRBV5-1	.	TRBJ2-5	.	TGCGCCAGCAGCTTGGTCCCAGCAGCTCAAGAGACCCAGTACTTC	CASSLVPAAQETQYF
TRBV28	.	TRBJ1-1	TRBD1	TGTGCCAGCAGTTCGACAGGGTGGAGCACTGAAGCTTTCTTT	CASSSTGWSTEAFF
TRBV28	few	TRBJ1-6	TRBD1	TGTGCCAGCACTAGTACAGGGGGCCCGGGTTCACCCCTCCACTTT	CASTSTGGPGSPLHF
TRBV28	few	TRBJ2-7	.	TGTGCCAGCAGTGCCCCTGGGGGCCGTGCCTACGAGCAGTACTTC	CASSAPGGRAYEQYF
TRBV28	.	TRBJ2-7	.	TGTGCCAGCAGGACCGGGACGGCCCTCCACGAGCAGTACTTC	CASRTGTALHEQYF
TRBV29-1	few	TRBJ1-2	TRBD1	TGCAGCGTTGATTTGGACAGGCTAAACTATGGCTACACCTTC	CSVDLDRLNYGYTF
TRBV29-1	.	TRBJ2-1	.	TGCAGCGTTGATCCCACAGGGCCTCTTTCCTACAATGAGCAGTTCTTC	CSVDPTGPLSYNEQFF
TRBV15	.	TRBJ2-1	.	TGTGCCACCAGCAGCACCAATGAGCAGTTCTTC	CATSSTNEQFF
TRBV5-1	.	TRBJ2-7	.	TGCGCCAGCAGCTTAGGTACTAGTCGGTTCTACGAGCAGTACTTC	CASSLGTSRFYEQYF
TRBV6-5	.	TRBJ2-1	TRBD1	TGTGCCAGCAGTTTCCCCGGGACAGGGAGCAATGAGCAGTTCTTC	CASSFPGTGSNEQFF
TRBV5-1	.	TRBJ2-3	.	TGCGCCAGCTCCGTACCCGGAACTAGCACAGATACGCAGTATTTT	CASSVPGTSTDTQYF
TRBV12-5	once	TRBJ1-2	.	TGTGCTAGTGGCACCGGGACGGGAGTCGGCACCTTC	CASGTGTGVGTF
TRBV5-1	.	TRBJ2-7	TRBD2	TGCGCCAGCAGCTTGGAACCAGCGGGGCTCGACGAGCAGTACTTC	CASSLEPAGLDEQYF
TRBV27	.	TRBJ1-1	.	TGTGCCAGCAGTTTAAGGAGGGGGAACACTGAAGCTTTCTTT	CASSLRRGNTEAFF
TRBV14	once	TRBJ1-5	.	TGTGCCAGCAGCCAAGATCAAATGACAAATCAGCCCCAGCATTTT	CASSQDQMTNQPQHF
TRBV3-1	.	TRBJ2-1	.	TGTGCCAGCAGCCTCGGACGGGGGACTGAGCAGTTCTTC	CASSLGRGTEQFF
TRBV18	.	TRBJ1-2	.	TGTGCCAGCTCAGACGAGTATAACTATGGCTACACCTTC	CASSDEYNYGYTF